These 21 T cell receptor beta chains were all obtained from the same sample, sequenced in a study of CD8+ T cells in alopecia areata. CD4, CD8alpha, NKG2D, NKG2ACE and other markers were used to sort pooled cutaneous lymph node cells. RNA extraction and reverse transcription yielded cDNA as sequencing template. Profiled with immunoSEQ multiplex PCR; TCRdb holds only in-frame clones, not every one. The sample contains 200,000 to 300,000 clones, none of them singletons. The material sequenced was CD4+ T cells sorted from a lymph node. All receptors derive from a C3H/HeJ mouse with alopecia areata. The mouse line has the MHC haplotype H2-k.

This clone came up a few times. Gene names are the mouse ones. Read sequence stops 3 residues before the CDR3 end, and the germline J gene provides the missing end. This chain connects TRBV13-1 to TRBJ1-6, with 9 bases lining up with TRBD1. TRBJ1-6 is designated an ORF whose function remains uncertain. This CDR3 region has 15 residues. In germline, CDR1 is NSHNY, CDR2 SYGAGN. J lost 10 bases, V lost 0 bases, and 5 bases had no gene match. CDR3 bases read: TGTGCCAGCAGTGATGCGGGACAGGGAACATCGCCC. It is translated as CASSDAGQGTSP. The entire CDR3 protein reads CASSDAGQGTSPLYF.

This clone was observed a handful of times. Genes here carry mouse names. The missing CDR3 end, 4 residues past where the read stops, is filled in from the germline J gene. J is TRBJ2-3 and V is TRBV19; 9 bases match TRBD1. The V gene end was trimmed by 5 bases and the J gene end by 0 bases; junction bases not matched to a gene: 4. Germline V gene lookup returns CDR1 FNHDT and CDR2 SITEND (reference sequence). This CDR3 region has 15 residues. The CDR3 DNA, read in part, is TGTGCCAGCAGGCCGGGACAGGGTAGTGCAGAA. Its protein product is CASRPGQGSAE. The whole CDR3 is CASRPGQGSAETLYF.

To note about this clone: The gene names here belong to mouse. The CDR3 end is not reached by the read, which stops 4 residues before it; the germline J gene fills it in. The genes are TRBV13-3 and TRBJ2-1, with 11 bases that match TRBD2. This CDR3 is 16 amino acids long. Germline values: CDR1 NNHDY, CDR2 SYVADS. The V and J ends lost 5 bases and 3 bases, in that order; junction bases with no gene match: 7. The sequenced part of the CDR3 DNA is TGTGCCAGCAGCCCCGGGACTGGGGGTAGCTATGCT. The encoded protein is CASSPGTGGSYA. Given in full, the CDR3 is CASSPGTGGSYAEQFF.

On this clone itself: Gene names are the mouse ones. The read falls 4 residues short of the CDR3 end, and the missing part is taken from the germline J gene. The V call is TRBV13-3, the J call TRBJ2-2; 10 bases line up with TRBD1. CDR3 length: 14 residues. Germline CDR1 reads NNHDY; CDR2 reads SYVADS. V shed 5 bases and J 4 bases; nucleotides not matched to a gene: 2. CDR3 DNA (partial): TGTGCCAGCAGAAGGACAGGGGGCACCGGG. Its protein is CASRRTGGTG. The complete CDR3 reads CASRRTGGTGQLYF.

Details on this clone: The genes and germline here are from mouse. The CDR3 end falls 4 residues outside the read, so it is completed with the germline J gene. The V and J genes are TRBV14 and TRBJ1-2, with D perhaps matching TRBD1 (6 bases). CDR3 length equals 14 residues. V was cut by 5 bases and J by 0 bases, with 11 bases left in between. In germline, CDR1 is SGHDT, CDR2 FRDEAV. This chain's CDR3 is CASSPGQANSDYTF. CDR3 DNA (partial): TGTGCCAGCAGCCCGGGACAAGCAAACTCC. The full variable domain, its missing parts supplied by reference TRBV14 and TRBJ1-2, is EAGVTQSPRYAVLQEGQAVSFWCDPISGHDTLYWYQQPRDQGPQLLVYFRDEAVIDNSQLPSDRFSAVRPKGTNSTLKIQSAKQGDTATYLCASSPGQANSDYTFGSGTRLLVI.

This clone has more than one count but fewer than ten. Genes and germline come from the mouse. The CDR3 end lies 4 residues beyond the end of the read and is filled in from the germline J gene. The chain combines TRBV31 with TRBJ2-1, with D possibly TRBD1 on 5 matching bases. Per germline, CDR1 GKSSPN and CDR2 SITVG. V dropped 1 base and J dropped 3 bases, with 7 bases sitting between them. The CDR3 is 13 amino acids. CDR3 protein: CAWSPDSYAEQFF. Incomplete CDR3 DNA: TGTGCCTGGAGTCCAGACAGCTATGCT.

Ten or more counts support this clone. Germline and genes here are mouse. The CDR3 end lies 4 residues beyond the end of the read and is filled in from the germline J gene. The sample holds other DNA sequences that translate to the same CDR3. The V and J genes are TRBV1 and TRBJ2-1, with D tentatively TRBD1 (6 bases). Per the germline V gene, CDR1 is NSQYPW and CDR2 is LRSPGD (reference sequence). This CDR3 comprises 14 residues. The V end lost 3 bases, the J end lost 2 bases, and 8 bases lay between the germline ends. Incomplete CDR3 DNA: TGCACCTGCAGTGCTCGGACAGACTATGCT. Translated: CTCSARTDYA. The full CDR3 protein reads CTCSARTDYAEQFF.

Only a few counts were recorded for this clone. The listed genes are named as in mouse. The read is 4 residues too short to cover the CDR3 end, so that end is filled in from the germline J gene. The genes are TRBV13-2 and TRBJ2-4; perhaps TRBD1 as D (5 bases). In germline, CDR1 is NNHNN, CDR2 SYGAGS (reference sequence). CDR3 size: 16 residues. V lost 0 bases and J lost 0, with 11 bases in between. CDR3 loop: CASGDAQGGSQNTLYF. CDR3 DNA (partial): TGTGCCAGCGGTGATGCGCAGGGAGGGAGTCAAAAC.

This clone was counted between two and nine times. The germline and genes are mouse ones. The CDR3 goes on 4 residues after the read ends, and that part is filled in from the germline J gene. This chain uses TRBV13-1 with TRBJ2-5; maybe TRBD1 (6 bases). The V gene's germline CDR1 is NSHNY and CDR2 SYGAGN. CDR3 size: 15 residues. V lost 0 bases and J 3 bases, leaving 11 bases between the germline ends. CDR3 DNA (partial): TGTGCCAGCAGTGATGCAGGGGCTGGGCAAGAC. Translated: CASSDAGAGQD. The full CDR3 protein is CASSDAGAGQDTQYF.

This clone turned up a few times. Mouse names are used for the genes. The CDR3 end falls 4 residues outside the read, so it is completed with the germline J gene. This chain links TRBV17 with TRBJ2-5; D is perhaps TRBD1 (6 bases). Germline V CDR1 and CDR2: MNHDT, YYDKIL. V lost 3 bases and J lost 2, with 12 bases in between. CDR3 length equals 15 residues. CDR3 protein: CASSSRGRGQDTQYF. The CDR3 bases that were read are TGTGCTAGCAGTAGTCGGGGCAGGGGCCAAGAC.

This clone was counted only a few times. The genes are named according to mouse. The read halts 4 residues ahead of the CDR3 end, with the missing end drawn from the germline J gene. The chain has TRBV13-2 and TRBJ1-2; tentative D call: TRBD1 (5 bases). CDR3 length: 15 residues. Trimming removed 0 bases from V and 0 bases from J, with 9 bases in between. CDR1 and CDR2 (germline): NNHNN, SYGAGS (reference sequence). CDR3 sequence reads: CASGDAARANSDYTF. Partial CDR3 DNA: TGTGCCAGCGGTGATGCGGCCAGGGCAAACTCC.

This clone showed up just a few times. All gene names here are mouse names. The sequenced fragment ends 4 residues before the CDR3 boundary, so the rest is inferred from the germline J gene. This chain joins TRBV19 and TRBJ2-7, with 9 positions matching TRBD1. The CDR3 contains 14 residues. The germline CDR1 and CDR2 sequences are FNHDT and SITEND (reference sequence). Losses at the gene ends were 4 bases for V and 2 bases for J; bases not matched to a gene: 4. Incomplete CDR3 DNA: TGTGCCAGCAGTCCCCGACAGGGGGCCTAT. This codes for CASSPRQGAY. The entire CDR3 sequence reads CASSPRQGAYEQYF. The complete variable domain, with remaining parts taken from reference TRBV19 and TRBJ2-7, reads GGIITQTPKFLIGQEGQKLTLKCQQNFNHDTMYWYRQDSGKGLRLIYYSITENDLQKGDLSEGYDASREKKSSFSLTVTSAQKNEMAVFLCASSPRQGAYEQYFGPGTRLTVL.

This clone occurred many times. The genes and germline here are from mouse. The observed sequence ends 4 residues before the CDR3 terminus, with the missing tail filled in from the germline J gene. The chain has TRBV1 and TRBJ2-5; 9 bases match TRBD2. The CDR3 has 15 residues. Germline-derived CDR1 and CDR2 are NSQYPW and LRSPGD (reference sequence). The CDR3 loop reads CTCSADLGGVDTQYF. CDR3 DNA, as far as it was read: TGCACCTGCAGTGCAGATCTGGGGGGGGTAGAC.

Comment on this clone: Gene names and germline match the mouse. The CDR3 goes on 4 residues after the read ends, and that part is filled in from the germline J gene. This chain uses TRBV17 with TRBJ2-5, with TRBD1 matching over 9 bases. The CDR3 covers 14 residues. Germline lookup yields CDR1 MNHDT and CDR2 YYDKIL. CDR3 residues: CASSLRQGGDTQYF. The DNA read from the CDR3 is TGTGCTAGCAGTCTCCGACAGGGGGGAGAC. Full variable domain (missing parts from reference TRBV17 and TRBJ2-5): DTTVKQNPRYKLARVGKPVNLICSQTMNHDTMYWYQKKPNQAPKLLLFYYDKILNREADTFEKFQSSRPNNSFCSLYIGSAGLEYSAMYLCASSLRQGGDTQYFGPGTRLLVL.

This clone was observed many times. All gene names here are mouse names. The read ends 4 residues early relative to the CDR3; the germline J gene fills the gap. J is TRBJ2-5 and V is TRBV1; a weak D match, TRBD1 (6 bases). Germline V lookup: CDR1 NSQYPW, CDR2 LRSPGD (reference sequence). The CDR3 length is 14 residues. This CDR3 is CTCSADNRADTQYF. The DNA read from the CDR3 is TGCACCTGCAGTGCAGATAACAGGGCAGAC. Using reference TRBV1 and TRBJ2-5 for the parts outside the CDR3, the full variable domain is VTLLEQNPRWRLVPRGQAVNLRCILKNSQYPWMSWYQQDLQKQLQWLFTLRSPGDKEVKSLPGADYLATRVTDTELRLQVANMSQGRTLYCTCSADNRADTQYFGPGTRLLVL.

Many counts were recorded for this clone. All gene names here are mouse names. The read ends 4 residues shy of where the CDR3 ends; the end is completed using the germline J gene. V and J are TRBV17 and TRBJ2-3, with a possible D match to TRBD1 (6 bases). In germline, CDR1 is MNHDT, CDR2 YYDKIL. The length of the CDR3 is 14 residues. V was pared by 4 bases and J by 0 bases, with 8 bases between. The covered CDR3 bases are TGTGCTAGCAGTACTAGGGGGAGTGCAGAA. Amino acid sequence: CASSTRGSAE. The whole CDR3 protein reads CASSTRGSAETLYF.

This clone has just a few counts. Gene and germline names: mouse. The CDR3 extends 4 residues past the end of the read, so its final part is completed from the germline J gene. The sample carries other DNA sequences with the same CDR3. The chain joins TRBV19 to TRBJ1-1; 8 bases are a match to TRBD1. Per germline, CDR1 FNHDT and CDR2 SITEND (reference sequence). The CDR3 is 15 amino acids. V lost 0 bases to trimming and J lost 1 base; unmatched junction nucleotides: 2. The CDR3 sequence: CASSIAGTGNTEVFF. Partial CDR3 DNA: TGTGCCAGCAGTATAGCTGGGACAGGAAACACA.

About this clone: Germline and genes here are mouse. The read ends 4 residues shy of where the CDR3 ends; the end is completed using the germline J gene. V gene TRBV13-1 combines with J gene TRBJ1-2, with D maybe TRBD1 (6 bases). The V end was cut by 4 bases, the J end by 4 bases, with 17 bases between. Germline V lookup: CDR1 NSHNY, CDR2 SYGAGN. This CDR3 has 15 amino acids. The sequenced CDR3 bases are TGTGCCAGCAGTCCTCTTCAGGGGACGGGCTCC. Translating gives CASSPLQGTGS. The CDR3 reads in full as CASSPLQGTGSDYTF.

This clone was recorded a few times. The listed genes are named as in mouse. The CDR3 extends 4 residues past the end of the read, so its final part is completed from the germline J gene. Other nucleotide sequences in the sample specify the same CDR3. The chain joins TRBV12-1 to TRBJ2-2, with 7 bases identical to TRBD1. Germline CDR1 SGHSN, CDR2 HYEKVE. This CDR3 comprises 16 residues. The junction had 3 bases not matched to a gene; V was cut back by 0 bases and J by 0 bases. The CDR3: CASSLSGTANTGQLYF. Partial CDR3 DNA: TGTGCCAGCTCTCTCTCAGGGACAGCAAACACCGGG.

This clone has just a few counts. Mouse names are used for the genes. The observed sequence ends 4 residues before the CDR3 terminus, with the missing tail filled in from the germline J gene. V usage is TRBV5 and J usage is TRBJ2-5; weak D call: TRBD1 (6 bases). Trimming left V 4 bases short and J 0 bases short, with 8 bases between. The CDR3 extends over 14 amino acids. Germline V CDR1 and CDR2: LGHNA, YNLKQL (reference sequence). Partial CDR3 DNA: TGTGCCAGCAGCCCCGGGACAAACCAAGAC. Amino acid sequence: CASSPGTNQD. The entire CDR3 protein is CASSPGTNQDTQYF.

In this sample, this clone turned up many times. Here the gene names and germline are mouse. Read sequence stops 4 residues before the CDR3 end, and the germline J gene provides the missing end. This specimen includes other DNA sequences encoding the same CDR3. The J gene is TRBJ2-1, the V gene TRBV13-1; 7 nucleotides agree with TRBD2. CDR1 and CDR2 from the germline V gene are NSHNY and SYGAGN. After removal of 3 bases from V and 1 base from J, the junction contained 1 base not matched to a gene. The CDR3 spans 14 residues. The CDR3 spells CASSGLGNYAEQFF. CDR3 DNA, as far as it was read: TGTGCCAGCAGTGGACTGGGAAACTATGCT.